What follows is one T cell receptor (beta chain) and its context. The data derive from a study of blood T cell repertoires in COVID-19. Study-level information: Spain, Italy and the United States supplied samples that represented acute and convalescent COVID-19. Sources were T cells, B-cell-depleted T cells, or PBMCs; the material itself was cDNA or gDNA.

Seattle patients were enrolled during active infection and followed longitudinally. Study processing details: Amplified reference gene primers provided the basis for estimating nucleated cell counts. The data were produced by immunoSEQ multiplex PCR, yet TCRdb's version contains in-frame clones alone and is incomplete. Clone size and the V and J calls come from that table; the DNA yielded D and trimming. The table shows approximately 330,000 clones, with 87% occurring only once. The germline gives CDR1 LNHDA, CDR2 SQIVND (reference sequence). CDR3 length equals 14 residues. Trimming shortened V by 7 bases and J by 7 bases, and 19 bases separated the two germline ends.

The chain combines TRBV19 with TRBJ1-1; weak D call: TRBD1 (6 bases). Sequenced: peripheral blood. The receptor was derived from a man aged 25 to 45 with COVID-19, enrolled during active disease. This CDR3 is CASNGALGGLEAFF. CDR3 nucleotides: TGTGCCAGTAATGGCGCTCTCGGGGGGCTTGAAGCTTTCTTT.